The rows below give T cell receptor beta chains drawn from one sample of a study of T cell responses to AZD1222 COVID-19 vaccine. Method: immunoSEQ multiplex PCR; TCRdb's copy keeps in-frame clones and lacks some. Of nearly 110,000 clones listed, 90% to 95% were seen once; the top ten hold under 25%. The source was peripheral blood, collected on day 0 of AZD1222 vaccination. Receptor source: an adult in good health. The CDR3 runs from the conserved cysteine through the conserved F or W. D genes are given only for firm matches. Rows may omit the clone size; those that give it use once, few, many or a size class.

v_gene	d_gene	j_gene	abundance	CDR3aa	CDR3nt
TRBV19	-	TRBJ2-5	-	CASKGAVETQYF	TGTGCCAGTAAAGGGGCTGTGGAGACCCAGTACTTC
TRBV13	-	TRBJ2-7	-	CASSPRGTASSYEQYF	TGTGCCAGCAGCCCTAGAGGGACGGCGAGCTCCTACGAGCAGTACTTC
TRBV19	-	TRBJ1-6	once	CASTIASRPREEPLHF	TGTGCCAGTACTATCGCCAGTAGACCGCGGGAGGAACCCCTCCACTTT
TRBV5-6	TRBD1	TRBJ1-2	-	CASSSNPGGFGYTF	TGTGCCAGCAGCTCAAACCCAGGGGGCTTTGGCTACACCTTC
TRBV29-1	-	TRBJ1-2	-	CSVLIRTEYGYTF	TGCAGCGTTCTAATACGGACGGAGTATGGCTACACCTTC
TRBV5-1	-	TRBJ2-7	once	CASSLGRGEQYF	TGCGCCAGCAGCTTGGGCCGAGGCGAGCAGTACTTC
TRBV18	-	TRBJ2-1	once	CASSPGRSVNEQFF	TGTGCCAGCTCTCCGGGACGGAGCGTCAATGAGCAGTTCTTC
TRBV2	-	TRBJ2-1	-	CASSERGHNEQFF	TGTGCCAGCAGTGAACGGGGACACAATGAGCAGTTCTTC
TRBV6-6	TRBD1	TRBJ1-5	-	CASTIDRGTNQPQHF	TGTGCCAGCACCATAGACAGGGGGACAAATCAGCCCCAGCATTTT
TRBV3-1/TRBV3-2	-	TRBJ1-4	-	CASSKRRSNEKLFF	TGTGCCAGCAGCAAAAGGCGCAGTAATGAAAAACTGTTTTTT
TRBV18	-	TRBJ1-2	-	CASSQGFGYGYTF	TGTGCCAGCTCACAGGGCTTTGGCTATGGCTACACCTTC
TRBV3-1/TRBV3-2	TRBD2	TRBJ2-1	-	CASSQILAGRSYNEQFF	TGTGCCAGCAGCCAGATACTAGCGGGGAGATCCTACAATGAGCAGTTCTTC
TRBV19	-	TRBJ1-6	-	CASKRREASPLHF	TGTGCCAGTAAGCGCAGGGAGGCTTCACCCCTCCACTTT
TRBV6-6	-	TRBJ2-5	-	CASIGPPRETQYF	TGTGCCAGCATAGGACCCCCACGGGAGACCCAGTACTTC
TRBV11-2	-	TRBJ1-3	-	CASSQDITGNTIYF	TGTGCCAGCAGCCAGGATATAACTGGAAACACCATATATTTT
TRBV5-6	-	TRBJ1-2	-	CASSLAPSTNYGYTF	TGTGCCAGCAGCTTGGCTCCCAGCACCAACTATGGCTACACCTTC
TRBV3-1/TRBV3-2	-	TRBJ2-4	-	CASSQDSAGSRVQYF	TGTGCCAGCAGCCAAGACTCAGCCGGGTCTAGAGTTCAGTACTTC
TRBV3-1/TRBV3-2	-	TRBJ1-1	-	CASSPDGTEAFF	TGTGCCAGCAGCCCGGACGGGACTGAAGCTTTCTTT
TRBV4-3	-	TRBJ1-1	-	CASSQEGRGGHTEAFF	TGCGCCAGCAGCCAAGAGGGTAGAGGAGGCCACACTGAAGCTTTCTTT
TRBV6-5	-	TRBJ2-7	-	CASSRSPPEGDEQYF	TGTGCCAGCAGCCGATCACCCCCTGAGGGTGATGAGCAGTACTTC
TRBV7-2	-	TRBJ2-2	-	CASSLVFGVGGGELFF	TGTGCCAGCAGCTTAGTATTCGGGGTAGGCGGCGGGGAGCTGTTTTTT
TRBV9	-	TRBJ1-5	once	CASSVVPQVGDQPQHF	TGTGCCAGCAGCGTAGTCCCTCAGGTAGGGGATCAGCCCCAGCATTTT
TRBV10-2	TRBD1	TRBJ1-6	-	CASWTGSNSPLHF	TGCGCCAGCTGGACAGGTTCTAATTCACCCCTCCACTTT
TRBV5-5	-	TRBJ1-5	-	CASSLEYGKGQPQHF	TGTGCCAGCAGCTTGGAGTACGGAAAGGGGCAGCCCCAGCATTTT
TRBV4-1	TRBD2	TRBJ2-4	-	CASSQGLAGGPIKNIQYF	TGCGCCAGCAGCCAGGGACTAGCGGGGGGGCCGATCAAAAACATTCAGTACTTC
TRBV14	-	TRBJ1-1	-	CASSRTQYTEAFF	TGTGCCAGCAGCCGGACTCAATACACTGAAGCTTTCTTT
TRBV4-2	TRBD2	TRBJ2-7	-	CASSPLWGLAIGFYEQYF	TGTGCCAGCAGTCCTCTTTGGGGACTAGCTATAGGGTTCTACGAGCAGTACTTC
TRBV3-1/TRBV3-2	TRBD2	TRBJ2-3	-	CASSHLAGPDTQYF	TGTGCCAGCAGCCACCTAGCGGGGCCAGATACGCAGTATTTT
TRBV6-5	TRBD1	TRBJ1-1	-	CASSSWDRTEAFF	TGTGCCAGCAGTTCGTGGGACAGGACTGAAGCTTTCTTT
TRBV18	-	TRBJ2-7	once	CASSPRVRNEQYF	TGTGCCAGCTCACCTCGGGTTCGGAACGAGCAGTACTTC
TRBV15	-	TRBJ2-5	-	CATSREGETQYF	TGTGCCACCAGCAGAGAGGGTGAGACCCAGTACTTC
TRBV12-3/TRBV12-4	-	TRBJ1-1	-	CASTQSRDTEAFF	TGTGCCAGCACCCAGAGTAGGGACACTGAAGCTTTCTTT
TRBV7-2	-	TRBJ2-2	once	CASSLAVGGTGELFF	TGTGCCAGCAGCTTAGCGGTTGGTGGCACCGGGGAGCTGTTTTTT
TRBV9	-	TRBJ2-7	-	CASSVSAAGSEQYF	TGTGCCAGCAGCGTATCCGCGGCCGGGAGCGAGCAGTACTTC
TRBV19	-	TRBJ2-6	-	CASTLHEGRSGANVLTF	TGTGCCAGTACCCTTCACGAGGGGCGCTCTGGGGCCAACGTCCTGACTTTC
TRBV7-2	-	TRBJ1-4	-	CASSLVRGANEKLFF	TGTGCCAGCAGCTTAGTCAGGGGCGCTAATGAAAAACTGTTTTTT
TRBV5-1	TRBD1	TRBJ2-7	-	CASSWDRGTEQYF	TGCGCCAGCAGCTGGGACAGGGGGACCGAGCAGTACTTC
TRBV11-1	-	TRBJ2-5	-	CASKQQGEETQYF	TGTGCCAGCAAACAACAGGGAGAAGAGACCCAGTACTTC
TRBV10-3	-	TRBJ1-4	-	CAIRDSLGSAEKLFF	TGTGCCATTCGCGACAGCCTGGGAAGCGCTGAAAAACTGTTTTTT
TRBV7-2	-	TRBJ2-5	many	CASSLTGGETQYF	TGTGCCAGCAGCTTAACTGGGGGGGAGACCCAGTACTTC
TRBV5-1	-	TRBJ2-1	once	CASSLGGNEQFF	TGCGCCAGCAGCTTGGGGGGCAATGAGCAGTTCTTC
TRBV4-3	-	TRBJ2-2	once	CASSQVSLVGLSNTGELFF	TGCGCCAGCAGCCAAGTTTCTCTAGTGGGGCTTTCGAACACCGGGGAGCTGTTTTTT
TRBV5-1	-	TRBJ2-1	-	CASRRDYSYNEQFF	TGCGCCAGCCGGCGGGATTACTCCTACAATGAGCAGTTCTTC
TRBV10-3	TRBD1	TRBJ1-1	-	CAIRGQGTAPFF	TGTGCCATCAGGGGACAGGGAACTGCGCCTTTCTTT
TRBV5-5	TRBD2	TRBJ2-2	few	CASSTGLAGANTGELFF	TGTGCCAGCAGCACGGGACTAGCGGGGGCTAACACCGGGGAGCTGTTTTTT
TRBV7-8	TRBD1	TRBJ2-2	medium-sized	CASSKPGTGTAGELFF	TGTGCCAGCAGCAAACCCGGGACAGGGACGGCCGGGGAGCTGTTTTTT
TRBV7-2	-	TRBJ2-7	once	CASSLTGPRTSYEQYF	TGTGCCAGCAGCTTAACCGGGCCCCGGACCTCCTACGAGCAGTACTTC
TRBV7-3	-	TRBJ2-5	-	CASSRVGAEETQYF	TGTGCCAGCAGCCGGGTAGGGGCCGAAGAGACCCAGTACTTC
TRBV30	-	TRBJ2-2	once	CAWSPWGLTTGELFF	TGTGCCTGGAGTCCGTGGGGACTTACCACCGGGGAGCTGTTTTTT
TRBV5-6	TRBD1	TRBJ2-1	-	CASSPGTVFRQFF	TGTGCCAGCAGCCCCGGGACAGTTTTTAGGCAGTTCTTC
TRBV12-5	TRBD1	TRBJ1-3	-	CASGSTQGNPGNTIYF	TGTGCTAGTGGCAGTACACAGGGGAATCCTGGAAACACCATATATTTT
TRBV7-9	-	TRBJ2-7	-	CASSPRADSSYEQYF	TGTGCCAGCAGCCCTAGGGCGGACAGCTCCTACGAGCAGTACTTC
TRBV6-2/TRBV6-3	-	TRBJ1-1	once	CASSYRDTEAFF	TGTGCCAGCAGTTATCGGGACACTGAAGCTTTCTTT
TRBV3-1/TRBV3-2	-	TRBJ1-4	-	CASSLPGAANEKLFF	TGTGCCAGCAGCCTCCCAGGGGCGGCTAATGAAAAACTGTTTTTT
TRBV5-6	TRBD2	TRBJ2-5	-	CASSVMTSGGPETQYF	TGTGCCAGCAGCGTGATGACTAGCGGGGGTCCGGAGACCCAGTACTTC
TRBV11-2	TRBD2	TRBJ2-3	-	CASSLGVGGRDTQYF	TGTGCCAGCAGCTTAGGGGTCGGGGGGAGAGATACGCAGTATTTT
TRBV13	-	TRBJ1-1	-	CASSYVGGAMNTEAFF	TGTGCCAGCAGCTACGTCGGAGGGGCCATGAACACTGAAGCTTTCTTT
TRBV6-5	-	TRBJ1-4	-	CASSLGPGEKLFF	TGTGCCAGCAGTTTGGGCCCAGGGGAAAAACTGTTTTTT
TRBV6-5	TRBD1	TRBJ1-5	few	CASRPQGVINQPQHF	TGTGCCAGCAGGCCACAGGGGGTCATCAATCAGCCCCAGCATTTT
TRBV30	-	TRBJ1-1	-	CACSKGRMNTEAFF	TGTGCCTGCTCGAAAGGGCGTATGAACACTGAAGCTTTCTTT